The following is a TCR beta chain sequence with its context. The table lists this clone with a few counts. What antigen it recognizes has not been identified. No base quality values were provided; no much bigger clone lies one nucleotide off. This sample stems from a study of PD-1 blockade in classical Hodgkin lymphoma (dated by TCRdb to 2019 to 2021). About the full investigation: Nivolumab dosing was 3 mg/kg intravenously every 2 weeks, continuing until either disease progression or unacceptable toxicity. To define a peripheral blood immune signature of response to PD-1 blockade in classical Hodgkin lymphoma, the study combined TCR beta sequencing with CyTOF.

Spanning cysteine to phenylalanine, the CDR3 consists of 12 amino acids. Kept here is only the CDR3 DNA, which spans 36 bases and is read in frame from base 1. V and J lose 8 bases and 4 bases, and a span of 14 bases separates them. CDR1 is given as GTSNPN and CDR2 as SVGIG, both from the germline V gene (reference sequence). The paper's findings and limits, for the study overall: By C4D1, a significant rise was seen in CD4+ TCR diversity but not in CD8+ TCR diversity (p=0.0027 vs p=0.16), and the rise was most apparent among complete responders (p=0.02). The study covered only a single clinical trial cohort, and the causes of the repertoire differences, possibly disease activity or prior therapy, were still not defined. Baseline diversity similar to that of newly diagnosed patients was observed in trial patients achieving complete response, whereas significantly lower diversity was observed in partial responders and progressors. Diversity was lower in patients who began nivolumab less than 1 year after ASCT, so these patients were left out of later analyses to avoid confounding by immune reconstitution. Baseline TCR diversity was reported to be lower in newly diagnosed patients than in healthy donors and to be lower still in relapsed/refractory patients.

Genomic DNA was extracted with the Qiagen DNeasy kit from unsorted PBMCs and from negatively selected CD4+ and CD8+ fractions. Using primers that anneal to V and J segments, immunoSEQ multiplex PCR amplified the TCR beta CDR3 regions. A synthetic immune receptor repertoire was used to minimize amplification bias, and any remaining bias was removed computationally after sequencing. The original methods were these. Repertoire diversity was quantified as the Shannon entropy index using custom Python scripts. The unsorted, CD4+ and CD8+ repertoires were each analyzed separately, with the exception of combined analyses, where CD4+ and CD8+ sequences were merged in silico. Clonal expansion was defined as at least a 2-fold frequency increase after treatment relative to C1D1, with a pseudocount of 0.5 for undetected baseline clones. Clones with 0 or 1 copy at C1D1 were defined as singleton clones, while clones with 2 or more copies were defined as non-singleton clones. Clones expanded in unsorted samples were annotated as CD4+, CD8+ or unknown by matching protein sequences in sorted samples from the same patient. Diversity changes from C1D1 to C4D1 were tested in paired samples using Wilcoxon tests. TCRdb mirrors the immuneACCESS table, restricted to in-frame sequences. Some clones are absent from its copies; in checked studies, under half trace to an unresolved V gene, and the reason for the others is unknown. V and J calls and clone size are copied from that table; D and trimming were computed from the DNA. In this sample the table shows 25,000 to 35,000 clones, approximately 68% of which occur a single time. Jointly, the top ten make up approximately 4% of the sample.

What this sample's time point label stands for: cycle 4 day 1 (C4D1), after 6 weeks of nivolumab. Every trial patient had relapsed after autologous stem cell transplantation, and cohorts A, B and C differed in prior brentuximab vedotin exposure. The trial cohort included fewer than 65 patients with relapsed/refractory classical Hodgkin lymphoma, and each patient had a best overall response of complete response, partial response or progressive disease. In the multi-cohort phase II CheckMate 205 trial, trial patients received single-agent nivolumab. An independent review committee assessed best overall response by applying the 2007 International Working Group response criteria. Trial PBMCs were collected just before the start of nivolumab (C1D1) and during therapy at cycle 2 day 1 and cycle 4 day 1. After peripheral blood was drawn into 8 mL Vacutainer Cell Preparation Tubes, PBMCs were isolated by centrifugation and then cryopreserved.

The chain is made from TRBV30 and TRBJ1-1; perhaps TRBD1 is the D gene, with 5 bases matching. The TCR comes from a human donor with classical Hodgkin lymphoma. The sequencing here drew on peripheral blood mononuclear cells (PBMCs), taken before the fourth cycle of nivolumab. The sequence in DNA is TGTGCCATTTCCAAGGGGATCACTGAAGCTTTCTTT. This is translated as CAISKGITEAFF.